This T cell receptor (beta chain) was obtained from a study of blood T cell repertoires in COVID-19. This CDR3 is 14 amino acids long. Trimming pared 2 bases from V and 4 bases from J, leaving 8 bases between. In germline, CDR1 is ENHRY, CDR2 SYGVKD. Generated by immunoSEQ multiplex PCR, the TCRdb table keeps only in-frame clones and is missing some. The sample has about 99,000 clones; about 92% are singletons. This sequence joins TRBV10-3 and TRBJ2-2; D may be TRBD1 (6 bases). The TCR originated in a woman older than 75 in a cohort sampled during active COVID-19. Specimen: peripheral blood. The CDR3 DNA is TGTGCCATCAGTGAGAAAGGGGGCACCGGGGAGCTGTTTTTT. Translation: CAISEKGGTGELFF.